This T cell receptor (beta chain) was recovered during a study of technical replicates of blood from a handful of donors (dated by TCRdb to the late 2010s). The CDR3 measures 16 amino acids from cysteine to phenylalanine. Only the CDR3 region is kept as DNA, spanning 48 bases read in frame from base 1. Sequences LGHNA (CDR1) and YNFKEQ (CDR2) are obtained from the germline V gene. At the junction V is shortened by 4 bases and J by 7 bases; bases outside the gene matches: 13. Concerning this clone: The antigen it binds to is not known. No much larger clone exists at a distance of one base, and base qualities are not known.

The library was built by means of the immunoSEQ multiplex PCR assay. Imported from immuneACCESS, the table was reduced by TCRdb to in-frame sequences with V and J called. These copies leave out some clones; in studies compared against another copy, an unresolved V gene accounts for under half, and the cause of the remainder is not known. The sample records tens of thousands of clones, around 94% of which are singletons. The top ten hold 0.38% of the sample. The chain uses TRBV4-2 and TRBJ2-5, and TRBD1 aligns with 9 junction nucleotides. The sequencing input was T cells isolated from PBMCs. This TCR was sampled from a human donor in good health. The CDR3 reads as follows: CASSLTGWDREGTQYF. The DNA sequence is TGTGCCAGCAGCCTCACAGGATGGGACAGGGAGGGGACCCAGTACTTC.